What follows are 32 T cell receptor beta chains derived from one specimen sequenced in a study of tumor-infiltrating lymphocytes in localized non-small cell lung cancer. Sequencing was performed with immunoSEQ multiplex PCR; in TCRdb, only in-frame clones are kept and a portion is missing. The repertoire holds 10,000 to 15,000 clones, with 65% to 85% as singletons. Sequenced material: lung tumor tissue. The source is a human donor with non-small cell lung cancer.

The chain links TRBV5-1 to TRBJ1-2; D not certain. CDR1 and CDR2 from the germline V gene are SGHRS and YFSETQ. The CDR3 is 12 residues long. Trimming cost V 3 bases and J 6 bases, with 9 bases left between them. The chain's CDR3 is CASSSGIDGYTF. CDR3 DNA: TGCGCCAGCAGCTCTGGTATAGATGGCTACACCTTC.

V and J are TRBV6-1 and TRBJ1-2, with D uncertain. V lost 3 bases and J 2 bases, leaving 10 bases between the germline ends. The CDR3 loop spans 14 amino acids. Germline V lookup: CDR1 MNHNS, CDR2 SASEGT. The CDR3: CASSDPRRNYGYTF. The CDR3 region has the DNA TGTGCCAGCAGTGACCCTAGACGCAACTATGGCTACACCTTC.

The V call is TRBV6-6, the J call TRBJ1-3; the match to TRBD1 covers 9 bases. V was clipped by 6 bases and J by 3 bases; unmatched bases: 6. Looked up from germline, CDR1 is MNHNY and CDR2 is SVGAGI (reference sequence). This CDR3 is 15 amino acids long. The CDR3 DNA sequence: TGTGCCAGCAGGTCCGGGACAGGGCTTGGAAACACCATATATTTT. Protein product: CASRSGTGLGNTIYF.

The chain uses TRBV5-8 and TRBJ2-2, with D possibly matching TRBD2 (6 bases). V was trimmed by 5 bases and J by 7 bases, leaving 12 bases between them. The germline CDR1 and CDR2 sequences are SGHTS and YDEGEE. The CDR3 spans 13 residues. The CDR3 loop is CASRKERVGELFF. CDR3 nucleotides: TGTGCCAGCAGGAAAGAGCGGGTCGGGGAGCTGTTTTTT.

The chain has TRBV7-6 and TRBJ2-3; D is possibly TRBD2 (5 bases). The germline V and J ends were trimmed by 3 bases and 0 bases, with 7 bases remaining between them. Looked up from germline, CDR1 is SGHVS and CDR2 is FNYEAQ. The CDR3 is 14 residues long. DNA of the CDR3: TGTGCCAGCAGCTTTGGACTGAGCACAGATACGCAGTATTTT. This translates into CASSFGLSTDTQYF.

The CDR3 sequence is CASSESTGESDTQYF. The CDR3 nucleotides read TGTGCCAGCAGTGAATCTACAGGGGAGTCAGATACGCAGTATTTT. This chain uses TRBV6-4 with TRBJ2-3, with TRBD1 identical over 7 bases. Germline-derived CDR1 and CDR2 are MRHNA and SNTAGT. The CDR3 is 15 residues long. V lost 3 bases, J lost 4 bases, and 7 bases stayed unmatched.

The chain combines TRBV10-1 with TRBJ1-1; 7 bases align to TRBD1. CDR3 size: 14 residues. The germline V gene encodes CDR1 WNHNN and CDR2 SYGVQD (reference sequence). Trimming took 4 bases from V and 1 from J; bases not matched to a gene: 3. CDR3 loop: CASSVRGPNTEAFF. CDR3 nucleotides: TGCGCCAGCAGTGTGAGGGGGCCGAACACTGAAGCTTTCTTT.

This clone was counted between two and nine times. The chain joins TRBV30 to TRBJ1-3; D unresolved. The V end lost 4 bases, the J end lost 0 bases, and 16 bases lay between the germline ends. This CDR3 region has 16 residues. The germline V gene encodes CDR1 GTSNPN and CDR2 SVGIG (reference sequence). The CDR3 nucleotides read TGTGCCTGGATAGGGCATCGGAGCCTCTCTGGAAACACCATATATTTT. It yields the protein CAWIGHRSLSGNTIYF.

CDR3 DNA sequence: TGTGCCAGCAGCTTAGGGCAAGCAAGGGGCTACACCTTC. Translation: CASSLGQARGYTF. The chain uses TRBV7-6 and TRBJ1-2; no reliable D call. V lost 1 base, J lost 8 bases, and 11 bases lay in between. CDR1 and CDR2 (germline): SGHVS, FNYEAQ. The CDR3 has 13 residues.

The V and J genes are TRBV7-2 and TRBJ1-5; D call uncertain. This CDR3 has 13 amino acids. With 5 bases removed from V and 7 bases from J, the gap between germline ends came to 12 bases. Germline V gene sequence: CDR1 SGHTA, CDR2 FQGNSA. The CDR3 protein is CASSPQVRQPQHF. The CDR3 DNA is TGTGCCAGCAGCCCCCAAGTCAGGCAGCCCCAGCATTTT.

The genes are TRBV30 and TRBJ1-3; a weak D match, TRBD1 (5 bases). The CDR3 loop spans 14 amino acids. Germline loops: CDR1 GTSNPN, CDR2 SVGIG (reference sequence). Trimming stripped 2 bases from V and 3 bases from J, with 11 bases between. For the CDR3, the DNA is TGTGCCTGGAGTTCCGGTGGGGGTGGAAACACCATATATTTT. Its protein is CAWSSGGGGNTIYF.

The J gene is TRBJ2-3, the V gene TRBV6-6; D uncertain. The CDR3 consists of 15 residues. V was cut by 4 bases and J by 3 bases, with 14 bases left in between. CDR1 is MNHNY and CDR2 is SVGAGI in the germline V gene (reference sequence). CDR3 protein: CASSWGLLATDTQYF. The CDR3 bases are TGTGCCAGCAGTTGGGGTCTCTTAGCTACAGATACGCAGTATTTT.

The chain couples TRBV7-2 to TRBJ1-2; D perhaps matches TRBD1 (5 bases). Germline V gene lookup returns CDR1 SGHTA and CDR2 FQGNSA. This CDR3 spans 14 amino acids. V was shortened by 1 base and J by 1 base, with 7 bases between the two germline ends. The CDR3 DNA follows: TGTGCCAGCAGCTTAGGCGGGGGTAACTATGGCTACACCTTC. It encodes CASSLGGGNYGYTF.

The rearrangement joins TRBV30 to TRBJ2-6; D is undetermined. The CDR3 is made up of 15 amino acids. V lost 0 bases and J 4 bases, leaving 10 bases between the germline ends. Germline loops: CDR1 GTSNPN, CDR2 SVGIG (reference sequence). The CDR3 DNA reads TGTGCCTGGAGTGTACTGGGGTCGGGGGCCAACGTCCTGACTTTC. Its translation: CAWSVLGSGANVLTF. Looking up the rest from reference TRBV30 and TRBJ2-6 gives the full variable domain: SQTIHQWPATLVQPVGSPLSLECTVEGTSNPNLYWYRQAAGRGLQLLFYSVGIGQISSEVPQNLSASRPQDRQFILSSKKLLLSDSGFYLCAWSVLGSGANVLTFGAGSRLTVL.

V gene TRBV19 combines with J gene TRBJ2-1, with D possibly being TRBD1 (6 bases). The germline V gene encodes CDR1 LNHDA and CDR2 SQIVND (reference sequence). The CDR3 covers 14 residues. The V gene lost 5 bases and the J gene lost 7 bases, with 15 bases spanning the gap. The CDR3 spells CASSLTTGLNEQFF. The CDR3 DNA reads as TGTGCCAGTAGTCTCACCACAGGGCTTAATGAGCAGTTCTTC. The full variable domain, with the rest looked up from reference TRBV19 and TRBJ2-1, is DGGITQSPKYLFRKEGQNVTLSCEQNLNHDAMYWYRQDPGQGLRLIYYSQIVNDFQKGDIAEGYSVSREKKESFPLTVTSAQKNPTAFYLCASSLTTGLNEQFFGPGTRLTVL.

V gene TRBV6-1 combines with J gene TRBJ1-5, with D uncertain. Germline-derived CDR1 and CDR2 are MNHNS and SASEGT. The germline V and J ends were trimmed by 7 bases and 4 bases, with 14 bases remaining between them. The CDR3 is 14 residues long. CDR3 loop: CASNPRSQNQPQHF. The CDR3 bases are TGTGCCAGCAATCCTAGGTCCCAGAATCAGCCCCAGCATTTT.

The chain combines TRBV5-5 with TRBJ1-2, with D possibly being TRBD1 (5 bases). V shed 0 bases and J shed 2 bases, with 11 bases lying between them. CDR3 size: 15 residues. CDR1 and CDR2 from the germline V gene are SGHKS and YYEKEE (reference sequence). The CDR3, as DNA: TGTGCCAGCAGCTTGGGACAGTCACCAAACTATGGCTACACCTTC. Translated, it gives CASSLGQSPNYGYTF.

The chain links TRBV5-5 to TRBJ1-5; perhaps TRBD1 as D (6 bases). Germline V gives CDR1 SGHKS, CDR2 YYEKEE (reference sequence). The CDR3 is made up of 14 amino acids. Trimming pared 2 bases from V and 5 bases from J, leaving 11 bases between. The CDR3 reads CASSLGQLDQPQHF. The CDR3 region has the DNA TGTGCCAGCAGCTTAGGACAGCTTGATCAGCCCCAGCATTTT.

The chain uses TRBV7-8 and TRBJ1-1, with 9 bases identical to TRBD1. The CDR3 is made up of 14 amino acids. Germline assignment: CDR1 SGHVS and CDR2 FQNEAQ. Unmatched junction bases numbered 3, after V lost 4 bases and J lost 3 bases. The CDR3 sequence is CASSWGQGDTEAFF. The CDR3 nucleotides are TGTGCCAGCAGCTGGGGACAGGGTGACACTGAAGCTTTCTTT.

The rearrangement joins TRBV5-1 to TRBJ2-5; the D gene is possibly TRBD1 (6 bases). The J call is uncertain, as TRBJ2-7 better fits the DNA end. This CDR3 has 13 amino acids. From germline, CDR1 is SGHRS and CDR2 YFSETQ. This chain's CDR3 is CASSLGTDYEQYF. DNA of the CDR3: TGCGCCAGCAGCTTGGGGACAGACTACGAGCAGTACTTC.

V is TRBV28 and J is TRBJ1-2; no reliable D call. CDR1 and CDR2 from the germline V gene are MDHEN and SYDVKM. The CDR3 has 12 residues. V dropped 2 bases and J dropped 5 bases, with 6 bases sitting between them. CDR3 sequence: CASSLPGYGYTF. The CDR3 DNA reads as TGTGCCAGCAGTTTACCGGGGTATGGCTACACCTTC.

The CDR3 DNA follows: TGTGCCAGCAGCTCTGATAGCAATCAGCCCCAGCATTTT. Residues: CASSSDSNQPQHF. The J gene is TRBJ1-5, the V gene TRBV6-5, with D unresolved. This CDR3 has 13 amino acids. Trimming cost V 6 bases and J 0 bases, with 6 bases left between them. Germline loops: CDR1 MNHEY, CDR2 SVGAGI.

This chain's CDR3 is CASSLVPMRGYGANVLTF. CDR3 DNA sequence: TGCGCCAGCAGCTTGGTCCCTATGAGGGGGTACGGGGCCAACGTCCTGACTTTC. This chain connects TRBV5-1 to TRBJ2-6; TRBD1 is a possible D gene (6 bases). The CDR3 spans 18 residues. The V and J ends lost 0 bases and 4 bases respectively, with 17 bases between them. Germline lookup yields CDR1 SGHRS and CDR2 YFSETQ.

This clone is judged medium-sized. The V and J genes are TRBV18 and TRBJ2-7, with D possibly called TRBD1 or TRBD2 (5 bases each). Germline V lookup: CDR1 KGHSH, CDR2 LQKENI. The CDR3 sequence is 14 residues long. The germline V and J ends were trimmed by 2 bases and 4 bases, with 12 bases remaining between them. The CDR3 nucleotides read TGTGCCAGCTCACCAACTAGACAGATTTACGAGCAGTACTTC. Its translation is CASSPTRQIYEQYF.

The V call is TRBV6-1, the J call TRBJ1-2, with D perhaps TRBD1 (6 bases). CDR1 MNHNS and CDR2 SASEGT come from the germline V gene. V dropped 7 bases and J dropped 0 bases, with 15 bases sitting between them. The length of the CDR3 is 15 residues. CDR3 sequence: CASKEHTGTNYGYTF. CDR3 nucleotides: TGTGCCAGCAAGGAGCATACAGGGACTAACTATGGCTACACCTTC.

This sequence joins TRBV7-8 and TRBJ1-2; a weak D match, TRBD1 (5 bases). The CDR3 sequence is 14 residues long. The V end lost 5 bases, the J end lost 6 bases, and 16 bases lay between the germline ends. Germline V gene sequence: CDR1 SGHVS, CDR2 FQNEAQ. The CDR3 DNA reads as TGTGCCAGCAGCGGAGACGGGGGGATAAATGGCTACACCTTC. As protein: CASSGDGGINGYTF.

This chain joins TRBV10-1 and TRBJ2-3; D may be TRBD1 (6 bases). Germline assignment: CDR1 WNHNN and CDR2 SYGVQD (reference sequence). V lost 6 bases and J 4 bases, leaving 14 bases between the germline ends. The CDR3 extends over 14 amino acids. CDR3 DNA: TGCGCCAGCAGGAACAGGGTTGTGCCAGATACGCAGTATTTT. Protein sequence: CASRNRVVPDTQYF.

This sequence joins TRBV5-4 and TRBJ2-2; TRBD1 matches 8 bases. The CDR3 consists of 16 residues. Germline CDR1 is SGHNT and CDR2 is YYREEE (reference sequence). J was trimmed by 5 bases and V by 0 bases; bases with no gene match: 6. DNA for the CDR3: TGTGCCAGCAGCTTGGAGACAGGGGATGCGACCGGGGAGCTGTTTTTT. It codes for CASSLETGDATGELFF.

The chain carries TRBV11-3 and TRBJ1-1; 7 bases are a match to TRBD1. Germline lookup yields CDR1 SGHNT and CDR2 YENEEA. This CDR3 has 14 residues. V gave up 0 bases and J gave up 3 bases; unmatched junction bases: 1. The CDR3 bases are TGTGCCAGCAGCTTAGATACAGGGGACACTGAAGCTTTCTTT. It specifies CASSLDTGDTEAFF.

By sample share, this clone is medium-sized (0.01 to 0.1%). V gene TRBV6-5 combines with J gene TRBJ2-7; 9 nucleotides match TRBD1. Trimming removed 6 bases from V and 7 bases from J; junction bases left unmatched: 10. The CDR3 has 14 amino acids. Germline V lookup: CDR1 MNHEY, CDR2 SVGAGI. The CDR3: CASSLPGQGREQYF. Here the CDR3 DNA reads TGTGCCAGCAGCCTTCCGGGACAGGGCCGGGAGCAGTACTTC.

This chain links TRBV21-1 with TRBJ1-2; the tabulated D call, TRBD1, remains unverified against the DNA. TRBV21-1 is reported as a pseudogene. The length of the CDR3 is 9 residues. The CDR3 DNA is TGTGCCAGCAACAGTGGCTACACCTTC. Protein sequence: CASNSGYTF.

The genes are TRBV12-5 and TRBJ1-1, with D possibly being TRBD1 (6 bases). V was cut by 0 bases and J by 5 bases, with 16 bases left in between. Germline loops: CDR1 LGHNT, CDR2 FRNRAP. The CDR3 runs to 16 residues. In nucleotides, the CDR3 is TGTGCTAGTGGTTTGGTACGGGGACAAGGAGGAACTGAAGCTTTCTTT. Translated: CASGLVRGQGGTEAFF.